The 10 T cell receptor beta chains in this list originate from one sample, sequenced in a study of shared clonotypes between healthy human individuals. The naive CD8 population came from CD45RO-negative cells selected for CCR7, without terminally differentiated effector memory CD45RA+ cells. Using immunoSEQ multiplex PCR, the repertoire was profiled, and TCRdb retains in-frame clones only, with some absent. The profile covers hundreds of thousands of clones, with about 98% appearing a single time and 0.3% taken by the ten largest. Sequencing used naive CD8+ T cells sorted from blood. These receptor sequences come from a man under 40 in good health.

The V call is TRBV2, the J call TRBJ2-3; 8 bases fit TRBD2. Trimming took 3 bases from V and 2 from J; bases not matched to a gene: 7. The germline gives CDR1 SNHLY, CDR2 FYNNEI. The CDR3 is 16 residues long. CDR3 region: CASSEGGSGNTDTQYF. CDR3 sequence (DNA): TGTGCCAGCAGTGAGGGCGGTAGCGGGAACACAGATACGCAGTATTTT. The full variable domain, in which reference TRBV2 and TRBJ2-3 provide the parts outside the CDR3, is EPEVTQTPSHQVTQMGQEVILRCVPISNHLYFYWYRQILGQKVEFLVSFYNNEISEKSEIFDDQFSVERPDGSNFTLKIRSTKLEDSAMYFCASSEGGSGNTDTQYFGPGTRLTVL.

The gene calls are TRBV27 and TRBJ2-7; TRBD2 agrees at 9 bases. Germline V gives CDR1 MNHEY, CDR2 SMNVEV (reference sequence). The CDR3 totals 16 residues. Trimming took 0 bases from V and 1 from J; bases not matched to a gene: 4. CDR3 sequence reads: CASSLSFSGSSYEQYF. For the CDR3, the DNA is TGTGCCAGCAGTTTATCATTTAGCGGGAGTTCCTACGAGCAGTACTTC.

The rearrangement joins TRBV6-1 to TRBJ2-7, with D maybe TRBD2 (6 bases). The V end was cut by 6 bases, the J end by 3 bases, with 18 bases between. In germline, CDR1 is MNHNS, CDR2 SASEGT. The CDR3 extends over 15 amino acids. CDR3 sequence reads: CASREGTGSVYEQYF. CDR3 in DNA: TGTGCCAGCAGGGAGGGCACCGGTTCCGTCTACGAGCAGTACTTC.

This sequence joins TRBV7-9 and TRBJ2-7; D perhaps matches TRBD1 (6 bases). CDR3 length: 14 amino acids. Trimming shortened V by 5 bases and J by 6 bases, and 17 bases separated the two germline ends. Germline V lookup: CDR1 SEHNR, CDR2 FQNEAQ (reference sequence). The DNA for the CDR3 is TGTGCCAGCAGCCTCTCTACAGGGATCCGCGAGCAGTACTTC. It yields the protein CASSLSTGIREQYF. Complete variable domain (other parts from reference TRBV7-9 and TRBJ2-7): DTGVSQNPRHKITKRGQNVTFRCDPISEHNRLYWYRQTLGQGPEFLTYFQNEAQLEKSRLLSDRFSAERPKGSFSTLEIQRTEQGDSAMYLCASSLSTGIREQYFGPGTRLTVT.

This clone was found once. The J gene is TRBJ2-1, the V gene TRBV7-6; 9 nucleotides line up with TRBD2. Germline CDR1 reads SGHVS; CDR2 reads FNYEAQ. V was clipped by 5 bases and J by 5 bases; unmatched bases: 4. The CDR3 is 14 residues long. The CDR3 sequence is CASSPRTSDNEQFF. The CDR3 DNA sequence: TGTGCCAGCAGCCCCCGGACTAGCGACAATGAGCAGTTCTTC.

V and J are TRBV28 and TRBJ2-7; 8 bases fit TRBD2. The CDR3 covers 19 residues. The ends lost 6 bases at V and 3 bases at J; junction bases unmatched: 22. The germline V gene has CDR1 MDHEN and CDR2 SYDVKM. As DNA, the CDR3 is TGTGCCAGCAGCCACCCACAAGCGGGAGATCTTTTTACGCGCTACGAGCAGTACTTC. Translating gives CASSHPQAGDLFTRYEQYF.

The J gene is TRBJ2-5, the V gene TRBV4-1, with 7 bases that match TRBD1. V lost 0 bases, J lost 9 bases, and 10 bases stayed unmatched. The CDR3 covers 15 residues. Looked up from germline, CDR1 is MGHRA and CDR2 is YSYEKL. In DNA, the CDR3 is TGCGCCAGCAGCCAAGAAGGGGACAGACCCCGGGCCCAGTACTTC. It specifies CASSQEGDRPRAQYF.

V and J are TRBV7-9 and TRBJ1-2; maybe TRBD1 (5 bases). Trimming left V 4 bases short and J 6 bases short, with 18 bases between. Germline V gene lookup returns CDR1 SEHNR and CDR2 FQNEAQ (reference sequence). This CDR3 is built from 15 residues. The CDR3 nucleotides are TGTGCCAGCAGCTCGACGTTGGGTGACAGCGATGGCTACACCTTC. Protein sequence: CASSSTLGDSDGYTF.

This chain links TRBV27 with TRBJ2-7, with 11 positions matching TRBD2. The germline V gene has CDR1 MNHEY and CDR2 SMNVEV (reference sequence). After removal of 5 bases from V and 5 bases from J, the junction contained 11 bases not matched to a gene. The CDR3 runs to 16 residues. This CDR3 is CASSRLPTSGKDEQYF. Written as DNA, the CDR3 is TGTGCCAGCAGTCGACTCCCGACTAGCGGGAAGGACGAGCAGTACTTC.

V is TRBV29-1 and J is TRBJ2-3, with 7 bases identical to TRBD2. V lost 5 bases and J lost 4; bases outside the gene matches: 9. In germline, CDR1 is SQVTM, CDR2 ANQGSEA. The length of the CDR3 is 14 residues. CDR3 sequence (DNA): TGCAGCGTTCGGCCGGCGGGAGCGGCAGATACGCAGTATTTT. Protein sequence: CSVRPAGAADTQYF.